The clone carrying this T cell receptor beta chain was seen only a few times. Since a much larger clone is just one base distant, this may be a read error. The sample is drawn from a study of blood T cells in healthy people across ages. This CDR3 has 14 amino acids. From germline, CDR1 is MNHNY and CDR2 SVGAGI (reference sequence). The J segment lost 2 bases and the V segment lost 5 bases, leaving 4 bases of the junction unmatched. A second about 6 to 11 cycle PCR used barcoded and J-beta primers. TCRdb re-called the 5' RACE reads with MiXCR, one entry per CDR3 protein. Of 600,000 or so distinct CDR3 sequences detected, 40% to 55% appear once; the ten largest clones hold around 24%.

The receptor comes from an elderly man in good health. The V call is TRBV6-6, the J call TRBJ2-5; 8 bases are shared with TRBD2. Source material: blood. The CDR3 region has the DNA TGTGCCAGCAGTGTCAGCGGGGGTCAAGAGACCCAGTACTTC. Protein sequence: CASSVSGGQETQYF.